The 22 T cell receptor beta chains listed next were all sequenced from one sample in a study of technical replicates of blood from a few donors. TCRdb keeps only in-frame clones here, not all; method: immunoSEQ multiplex PCR. The sample lists 55,000 to 75,000 clones; 91% were seen once. Sequencing was carried out using PBMCs. The receptors come from a human donor in good health. Some clones in this sample may be carry-over from other donors' samples.

The chain has TRBV6-1 and TRBJ2-7; TRBD2 agrees at 10 bases. Germline V gives CDR1 MNHNS, CDR2 SASEGT. CDR3 length: 14 amino acids. V lost 10 bases and J lost 3; bases outside the gene matches: 9. The CDR3 DNA sequence: TGTGCCACCCAGCCCGGGACTAGCGACTACGAGCAGTACTTC. Translating it yields CATQPGTSDYEQYF.

The chain recombines TRBV12-5 with TRBJ2-2; the match to TRBD2 covers 9 bases. The V segment lost 7 bases and the J segment 4 bases; nucleotides outside the gene matches: 16. The CDR3 is 18 amino acids. CDR1 and CDR2 (germline): LGHNT, FRNRAP. CDR3 amino acids: CASAGWVGTSPPTGELFF. CDR3 coding DNA: TGTGCTAGTGCCGGTTGGGTAGGGACTAGCCCGCCCACCGGGGAGCTGTTTTTT.

The rearrangement uses TRBV7-2 and TRBJ2-7; 11 bases match TRBD2. The CDR3 length is 14 residues. The germline V gene has CDR1 SGHTA and CDR2 FQGNSA. J was trimmed by 6 bases and V by 2 bases; bases with no gene match: 3. The CDR3 is CASSLKLAGAEQYF. CDR3 DNA: TGTGCCAGCAGCTTAAAACTAGCGGGGGCCGAGCAGTACTTC.

The chain is built from TRBV5-1 and TRBJ1-1; 8 bases align to TRBD1. From germline, CDR1 is SGHRS and CDR2 YFSETQ. The J segment lost 0 bases and the V segment lost 4 bases, leaving 5 bases of the junction unmatched. This CDR3 region has 15 residues. As DNA, the CDR3 is TGCGCCAGCAGCGGGGGGACAGGTATGAACACTGAAGCTTTCTTT. Amino acids: CASSGGTGMNTEAFF.

The chain is built from TRBV7-9 and TRBJ1-1; no reliable D call. Trimming took off 2 bases at V and 3 bases at J, with 4 bases between the two ends. Germline-derived CDR1 and CDR2 are SEHNR and FQNEAQ (reference sequence). The CDR3 consists of 12 residues. The CDR3 protein is CASSLTDTEAFF. CDR3 DNA sequence: TGTGCCAGCAGCTTAACAGACACTGAAGCTTTCTTT.

The chain uses TRBV27 and TRBJ2-7; 7 bases are shared with TRBD2. Germline CDR1 and CDR2: MNHEY and SMNVEV (reference sequence). V was pared by 3 bases and J by 3 bases, with 8 bases of the junction left unmatched. CDR3 length equals 15 residues. CDR3 sequence reads: CASSLGEGPYYEQYF. CDR3 coding DNA: TGTGCCAGCAGTTTGGGGGAGGGCCCCTACTACGAGCAGTACTTC.

The chain links TRBV4-3 to TRBJ2-2; 7 bases are a match to TRBD1. The junction had 5 bases not matched to a gene; V was cut back by 3 bases and J by 4 bases. The CDR3 has 15 amino acids. Germline values: CDR1 LGHNA, CDR2 YSLEER. The DNA for the CDR3 is TGCGCCAGCAGCCACGGACAGGTGTTCACCGGGGAGCTGTTTTTT. It is translated as CASSHGQVFTGELFF.

V usage is TRBV6-5 and J usage is TRBJ2-2, with TRBD2 identical over 7 bases. The germline V gene has CDR1 MNHEY and CDR2 SVGAGI. V was pared by 6 bases and J by 3 bases, with 7 bases of the junction left unmatched. The CDR3 is made up of 15 amino acids. CDR3 bases: TGTGCCAGCAGCCTTCGACGGGGGGACACCGGGGAGCTGTTTTTT. This gives the protein CASSLRRGDTGELFF.

This chain joins TRBV6-1 and TRBJ1-1; TRBD1 agrees at 9 bases. This CDR3 has 14 amino acids. The J segment lost 4 bases and the V segment lost 6 bases, leaving 6 bases of the junction unmatched. The V gene's germline CDR1 is MNHNS and CDR2 SASEGT. This chain's CDR3 is CASRETGGVTEAFF. CDR3 nucleotide sequence: TGTGCCAGCAGGGAAACAGGGGGCGTCACTGAAGCTTTCTTT.

The V call is TRBV7-3, the J call TRBJ2-1; 9 positions agree with TRBD2. Per the germline V gene, CDR1 is SGHTA and CDR2 is FQGTGA. The ends lost 2 bases at V and 15 bases at J; junction bases unmatched: 23. This CDR3 is 18 amino acids long. CDR3 sequence: CASSLYPSGKAAQDRSFF. The CDR3 DNA follows: TGTGCCAGCAGCTTATATCCTAGCGGGAAGGCGGCCCAGGACCGGTCGTTCTTC.

The chain is built from TRBV7-6 and TRBJ1-6; maybe TRBD1 (6 bases). The CDR3 spans 15 residues. The germline V and J ends were trimmed by 1 base and 3 bases, with 7 bases remaining between them. Germline-derived CDR1 and CDR2 are SGHVS and FNYEAQ. In nucleotides, the CDR3 is TGTGCCAGCAGCTTAGGACAGGACTATAATTCACCCCTCCACTTT. It codes for CASSLGQDYNSPLHF.

V is TRBV6-5 and J is TRBJ2-7; D uncertain. V lost 0 bases to trimming and J lost 6 bases, with 15 bases between them. The CDR3 is 15 amino acids. The germline V gene encodes CDR1 MNHEY and CDR2 SVGAGI. CDR3 amino acids: CASSYSTPAAGEQYF. CDR3 DNA: TGTGCCAGCAGTTACTCGACACCAGCAGCCGGCGAGCAGTACTTC.

The chain has TRBV7-2 and TRBJ1-1; D not resolved. V lost 1 base to trimming and J lost 7 bases, with 7 bases between them. The CDR3 is made up of 12 amino acids. Germline loops: CDR1 SGHTA, CDR2 FQGNSA. CDR3 bases: TGTGCCAGCAGCTTAGACGCGAGTGAAGCTTTCTTT. It translates to CASSLDASEAFF.

CDR3 nucleotides: TGTGCCAGCAGCGAAAAACCCGGGACAGGGAACGGCTACACCTTC. Protein product: CASSEKPGTGNGYTF. This rearrangement joins TRBV11-3 to TRBJ1-2; 9 bases are a match to TRBD1. The CDR3 runs to 15 residues. J gave up 8 bases and V 5 bases, and 12 bases lay outside the gene matches. Germline V CDR1 and CDR2: SGHNT, YENEEA.

The CDR3 nucleotides read TGTGCCAGCAGAGGGGACGGGGGTCTTCTTGGCTATGGCTACACCTTC. This sequence encodes CASRGDGGLLGYGYTF. The chain has TRBV6-6 and TRBJ1-2; possible D gene TRBD1, 5 bases. V was clipped by 6 bases and J by 4 bases, with 21 bases between them. CDR1 MNHNY and CDR2 SVGAGI come from the germline V gene (reference sequence). This CDR3 is built from 16 residues.

The rearrangement joins TRBV11-3 to TRBJ2-1; a possible D gene is TRBD1 (5 bases). V lost 4 bases and J lost 9, with 16 bases in between. Germline CDR1 is SGHNT and CDR2 is YENEEA. CDR3 size: 14 residues. CDR3 sequence reads: CASSSRSGPSEQFF. DNA for the CDR3: TGTGCCAGCAGCTCCCGTTCAGGGCCGAGTGAGCAGTTCTTC.

The chain has TRBV5-1 and TRBJ2-1; 9 bases fit TRBD1. This CDR3 is built from 13 residues. With 3 bases clipped from V and 6 bases from J, the junction kept 1 base outside the gene matches. The germline CDR1 and CDR2 sequences are SGHRS and YFSETQ. CDR3 sequence reads: CASSSTGGNEQFF. The CDR3 DNA is TGCGCCAGCAGCTCGACAGGGGGCAATGAGCAGTTCTTC. The full variable domain, its missing parts supplied by reference TRBV5-1 and TRBJ2-1, is KAGVTQTPRYLIKTRGQQVTLSCSPISGHRSVSWYQQTPGQGLQFLFEYFSETQRNKGNFPGRFSGRQFSNSRSEMNVSTLELGDSALYLCASSSTGGNEQFFGPGTRLTVL.

The chain recombines TRBV7-2 with TRBJ2-3, with unresolved D. In germline, CDR1 is SGHTA, CDR2 FQGNSA. This CDR3 region has 14 residues. Between the trimmed V and J ends, which lost 1 base and 2 bases, there was a span of 7 bases. This chain's CDR3 is CASSLGALTDTQYF. The DNA of the CDR3 is TGTGCCAGCAGCTTAGGGGCCCTCACAGATACGCAGTATTTT.

The chain couples TRBV19 to TRBJ1-2, with D hard to call. Germline CDR1 reads LNHDA; CDR2 reads SQIVND (reference sequence). V shed 2 bases and J shed 2 bases, with 9 bases lying between them. The CDR3 runs 14 residues. Here the CDR3 DNA reads TGTGCCAGTAGTATAATGCGGGGAAACTATGGCTACACCTTC. Amino acid sequence: CASSIMRGNYGYTF. The complete variable domain, with remaining parts taken from reference TRBV19 and TRBJ1-2, reads DGGITQSPKYLFRKEGQNVTLSCEQNLNHDAMYWYRQDPGQGLRLIYYSQIVNDFQKGDIAEGYSVSREKKESFPLTVTSAQKNPTAFYLCASSIMRGNYGYTFGSGTRLTVV.

The chain carries TRBV5-1 and TRBJ1-2; D is possibly TRBD1 (5 bases). Trimming removed 1 base from V and 3 bases from J, with 13 bases in between. The CDR3 spans 15 residues. Germline V gene data show CDR1 as SGHRS and CDR2 as YFSETQ. For the CDR3, the DNA is TGCGCCAGCAGCTTGACTCGGGGGGGTGACTATGGCTACACCTTC. Translation gives CASSLTRGGDYGYTF.

The chain links TRBV7-2 to TRBJ2-7; D uncertain. Germline loops: CDR1 SGHTA, CDR2 FQGNSA. V was cut by 4 bases and J by 6 bases, with 10 bases left in between. This CDR3 region has 12 residues. The CDR3 nucleotides are TGTGCCAGCAGCTCGACAAGGCTCGAGCAGTACTTC. Its protein product is CASSSTRLEQYF.

The genes are TRBV6-6 and TRBJ2-7, with a tentative D call TRBD1 (6 bases). CDR1 and CDR2 (germline): MNHNY, SVGAGI (reference sequence). This CDR3 comprises 14 residues. V lost 4 bases and J 7 bases, leaving 17 bases between the germline ends. The CDR3 DNA reads TGTGCCAGCAGTTCCCCCCCCCAGGGGCGTGAGCAGTACTTC. Its protein product is CASSSPPQGREQYF.